A single sample is the source of the 22 T cell receptor beta chains below, sequenced in a study of T cell responses to AZD1222 COVID-19 vaccine. Clones were read by immunoSEQ multiplex PCR, and TCRdb kept only the in-frame ones, dropping some. The sample contains approximately 140,000 clones, about 92% of which appear only once. The sequences come from peripheral blood, collected on day 0 of AZD1222 vaccination. The receptors were gathered from an adult in good health.

This clone was recorded only once. The chain employs TRBV12-3 or TRBV12-4 and TRBJ1-2; D remains ambiguous. V lost 6 bases and J lost 0, with 8 bases in between. The CDR3 runs 13 residues. CDR3 bases: TGTGCCAGCAGCCGGGAGGCTAACTATGGCTACACCTTC. It codes for CASSREANYGYTF.

This sequence joins TRBV6-1 and TRBJ1-5; D perhaps matches TRBD1 (5 bases). This CDR3 is built from 15 residues. V was pared by 0 bases and J by 2 bases, with 8 bases between. The germline gives CDR1 MNHNS, CDR2 SASEGT. CDR3 sequence: CASSEALGGNQPQHF. CDR3 sequence (DNA): TGTGCCAGCAGTGAAGCGCTGGGGGGCAATCAGCCCCAGCATTTT.

The chain has TRBV19 and TRBJ2-7; TRBD2 might be the D (5 bases). CDR3 length: 15 amino acids. V lost 5 bases, J lost 7 bases, and 21 bases lay in between. Germline CDR1 is LNHDA and CDR2 is SQIVND (reference sequence). The CDR3 region has the DNA TGTGCCAGTAGTTCCTGGACTGATAAGCTGGGGGAGCAGTACTTC. This gives the protein CASSSWTDKLGEQYF. Filled out from reference TRBV19 and TRBJ2-7, the complete variable domain reads DGGITQSPKYLFRKEGQNVTLSCEQNLNHDAMYWYRQDPGQGLRLIYYSQIVNDFQKGDIAEGYSVSREKKESFPLTVTSAQKNPTAFYLCASSSWTDKLGEQYFGPGTRLTVT.

The rearrangement uses TRBV5-1 and TRBJ2-7, with a possible D match to TRBD2 (8 bases). Germline V gene data show CDR1 as SGHRS and CDR2 as YFSETQ. This CDR3 is built from 16 residues. V lost 3 bases, J lost 3 bases, and 19 bases lay in between. CDR3 sequence reads: CASSSGGTDALYEQYF. CDR3 bases: TGCGCCAGCAGCTCGGGGGGGACAGACGCCCTCTACGAGCAGTACTTC.

This chain connects TRBV19 to TRBJ1-2; D may be TRBD1 (6 bases). The germline gives CDR1 LNHDA, CDR2 SQIVND (reference sequence). Trimming took off 8 bases at V and 7 bases at J, with 20 bases between the two ends. The CDR3 length is 14 residues. This CDR3 reads CASWGTGHSGGYTF. The CDR3 DNA reads as TGTGCCAGTTGGGGCACAGGGCATTCGGGTGGCTACACCTTC.

This sequence joins TRBV7-2 and TRBJ1-2, with a tentative D call TRBD1 (6 bases). The V and J ends lost 3 bases and 0 bases respectively, with 8 bases between them. Germline values: CDR1 SGHTA, CDR2 FQGNSA. This CDR3 spans 14 amino acids. The CDR3 nucleotides read TGTGCCAGCAGCTTCGGGACACCTAACTATGGCTACACCTTC. This gives the protein CASSFGTPNYGYTF.

The chain links TRBV2 to TRBJ1-6, with D hard to call. Germline V CDR1 and CDR2: SNHLY, FYNNEI. The length of the CDR3 is 15 residues. Trimming removed 3 bases at V and 8 bases at J, with 14 bases between. The CDR3 protein is CASSDRREVYSPLHF. For the CDR3, the DNA is TGTGCCAGCAGTGACAGGAGGGAAGTTTATTCACCCCTCCACTTT.

This chain links TRBV1 with TRBJ2-3; the table gives TRBD2 as D, unverified against the DNA. TRBV1 is tagged as a pseudogene. CDR3 length: 15 residues. Here the CDR3 DNA reads TGCACCACCGGGACTAGCGGGAGGGCCGCAGATACGCAGTATTTT. Protein product: CTTGTSGRAADTQYF.

This chain connects TRBV29-1 to TRBJ2-3, with D tentatively TRBD2 (6 bases). Germline CDR1 and CDR2: SQVTM and ANQGSEA. Trimming cost V 7 bases and J 0 bases, with 17 bases left between them. This CDR3 is built from 15 residues. The CDR3 coding sequence is TGCAGCGCCCTGGGTGGAAGCGGGAGCACAGATACGCAGTATTTT. Residues: CSALGGSGSTDTQYF.

CDR3 loop: CASSSDQGMNTEAFF. The DNA for the CDR3 is TGTGCCAGCAGTTCAGATCAGGGCATGAACACTGAAGCTTTCTTT. The chain joins TRBV27 to TRBJ1-1; tentatively, D is TRBD1 (5 bases). The CDR3 runs 15 residues. The germline gives CDR1 MNHEY, CDR2 SMNVEV (reference sequence). The V and J ends lost 4 bases and 0 bases respectively, with 12 bases between them.

This clone was picked up a small number of times. The chain links TRBV5-4 to TRBJ1-6; D gene uncertain. Deletions cut 1 base from V and 6 bases from J, with 11 bases between. Looked up from germline, CDR1 is SGHNT and CDR2 is YYREEE (reference sequence). The CDR3 contains 15 residues. Here the CDR3 DNA reads TGTGCCAGCAGCTTGTGGCAGTCGATTAATTCACCCCTCCACTTT. Its protein product is CASSLWQSINSPLHF.

The chain carries TRBV7-3 and TRBJ1-1; D remains ambiguous. The CDR3 is 14 residues long. Germline lookup yields CDR1 SGHTA and CDR2 FQGTGA. V dropped 2 bases and J dropped 4 bases, with 11 bases sitting between them. This CDR3 reads CASSLGPLGTEAFF. The CDR3 nucleotides read TGTGCCAGCAGCTTAGGGCCGCTGGGCACTGAAGCTTTCTTT.

This clone has only one observation. The rearrangement joins TRBV4-2 to TRBJ2-5; 8 positions match TRBD1. This CDR3 has 17 residues. Germline CDR1 LGHNA, CDR2 YNFKEQ. The V segment lost 4 bases and the J segment 1 base; nucleotides outside the gene matches: 11. The CDR3 spells CASSPSGVRGLQETQYF. CDR3 nucleotides: TGTGCCAGCAGCCCATCCGGGGTCAGGGGGCTCCAAGAGACCCAGTACTTC.

This sequence joins TRBV7-8 and TRBJ2-1, with a tentative D call TRBD1 (5 bases). Germline values: CDR1 SGHVS, CDR2 FQNEAQ. The CDR3 runs to 14 residues. Trimming pared 5 bases from V and 4 bases from J, leaving 12 bases between. Here the CDR3 DNA reads TGTGCCAGCAGCCCATGGACAACGTACAATGAGCAGTTCTTC. This encodes CASSPWTTYNEQFF. Combining the CDR3 with reference TRBV7-8 and TRBJ2-1 gives the whole variable domain GAGVSQSPRYKVAKRGQDVALRCDPISGHVSLFWYQQALGQGPEFLTYFQNEAQLDKSGLPSDRFFAERPEGSVSTLKIQRTQQEDSAVYLCASSPWTTYNEQFFGPGTRLTVL.

A few counts support this clone. Here the CDR3 reads CASSPGTGIYGYTF. In DNA form, the CDR3 reads TGTGCCAGCAGCCCGGGGACAGGTATCTATGGCTACACCTTC. V and J are TRBV5-8 and TRBJ1-2, with 8 bases aligning to TRBD1. CDR3 length: 14 residues. V gave up 4 bases and J gave up 4 bases; unmatched junction bases: 6. In germline, CDR1 is SGHTS, CDR2 YDEGEE.

The rearrangement links TRBV4-2 to TRBJ2-1, with 12 bases fitting TRBD2. The CDR3 is made up of 16 amino acids. CDR1 LGHNA and CDR2 YNFKEQ come from the germline V gene. J gave up 6 bases and V 4 bases, and 7 bases lay outside the gene matches. CDR3 residues: CASSPRLAGVLNEQFF. CDR3 nucleotides: TGTGCCAGCAGCCCGAGACTAGCGGGAGTACTCAATGAGCAGTTCTTC.

This clone was seen once. The chain's CDR3 is CASKARSEQFF. The DNA for the CDR3 is TGTGCCAGCAAGGCGCGGAGTGAGCAGTTCTTC. This chain joins TRBV6-5 and TRBJ2-1; no clear D. Looked up from germline, CDR1 is MNHEY and CDR2 is SVGAGI. Trimming shortened V by 7 bases and J by 9 bases, and 10 bases separated the two germline ends. The CDR3 extends over 11 amino acids.

This chain joins TRBV9 and TRBJ1-2; D possibly corresponds to TRBD1 (5 bases). V was pared by 0 bases and J by 5 bases, with 14 bases between. CDR3 length: 15 residues. Germline V CDR1 and CDR2: SGDLS, YYNGEE. DNA for the CDR3: TGTGCCAGCAGCGTAGGAGATAGGACATATTATGGCTACACCTTC. Residues: CASSVGDRTYYGYTF.

The genes are TRBV7-8 and TRBJ2-3; 8 nucleotides line up with TRBD2. The CDR3 covers 16 residues. The germline V gene encodes CDR1 SGHVS and CDR2 FQNEAQ. The ends lost 5 bases at V and 3 bases at J; junction bases unmatched: 10. The CDR3 reads CASSPTAGGVTDTQYF. CDR3 DNA sequence: TGTGCCAGCAGCCCAACGGCGGGAGGAGTGACAGATACGCAGTATTTT. Complete variable domain (other parts from reference TRBV7-8 and TRBJ2-3): GAGVSQSPRYKVAKRGQDVALRCDPISGHVSLFWYQQALGQGPEFLTYFQNEAQLDKSGLPSDRFFAERPEGSVSTLKIQRTQQEDSAVYLCASSPTAGGVTDTQYFGPGTRLTVL.

On this clone: One end of the junction does not line up with germline, which may come from a read error. V is TRBV4-3 and J is TRBJ2-1; D possibly corresponds to TRBD2 (5 bases). CDR1 and CDR2 from the germline V gene are LGHNA and YSLEER. This CDR3 spans 15 amino acids. CDR3 DNA sequence: TGCGCCAGCAGCCAAGAGTGGTTAGTGGAGGCTGAGCAATTCTTC. It encodes CASSQEWLVEAEQFF.

The chain links TRBV10-3 to TRBJ2-7, with D perhaps TRBD1 (6 bases). CDR1 is ENHRY and CDR2 is SYGVKD in the germline V gene. The CDR3 runs to 12 residues. Trimming left V 7 bases short and J 4 bases short, with 11 bases between. CDR3 sequence (DNA): TGTGCCATCACCGGGACACCTTACGAGCAGTACTTC. Encoded protein: CAITGTPYEQYF.

The chain employs TRBV7-2 and TRBJ2-2, with 7 bases identical to TRBD2. Germline CDR1 is SGHTA and CDR2 is FQGNSA. CDR3 length: 14 residues. After removal of 6 bases from V and 3 bases from J, the junction contained 4 bases not matched to a gene. This chain's CDR3 is CASRGLADTGELFF. CDR3 coding DNA: TGTGCCAGCAGGGGGCTAGCGGACACCGGGGAGCTGTTTTTT.